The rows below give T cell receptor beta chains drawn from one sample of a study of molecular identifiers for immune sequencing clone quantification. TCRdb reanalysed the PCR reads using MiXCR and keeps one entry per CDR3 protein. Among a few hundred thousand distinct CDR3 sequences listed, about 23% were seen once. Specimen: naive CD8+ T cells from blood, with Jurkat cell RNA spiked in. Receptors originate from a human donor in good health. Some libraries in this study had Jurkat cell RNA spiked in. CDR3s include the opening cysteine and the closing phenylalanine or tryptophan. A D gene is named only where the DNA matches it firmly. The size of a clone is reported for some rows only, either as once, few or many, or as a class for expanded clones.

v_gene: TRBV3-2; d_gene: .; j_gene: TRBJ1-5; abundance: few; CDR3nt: TGTGCCAGCAGCCAAACAAACAGGGGTTGGAGTCAGCCCCAGCATTTT; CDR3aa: CASSQTNRGWSQPQHF
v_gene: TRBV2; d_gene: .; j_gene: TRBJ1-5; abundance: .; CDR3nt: TGTGCCAGCAGTGAAGTCGGGGGGGTGCAGCCCCAGCATTTT; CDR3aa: CASSEVGGVQPQHF
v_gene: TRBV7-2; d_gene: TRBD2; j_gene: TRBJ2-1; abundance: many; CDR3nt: TGTGCCAGCAGCCCCCGACGGCGGGGGGCCTACAATGAGCAGTTCTTC; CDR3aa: CASSPRRRGAYNEQFF
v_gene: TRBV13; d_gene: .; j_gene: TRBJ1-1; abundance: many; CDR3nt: TGTGCCAGCAGCCCCTCAGGGGTCGGCATGAACACTGAAGCTTTCTTT; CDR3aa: CASSPSGVGMNTEAFF
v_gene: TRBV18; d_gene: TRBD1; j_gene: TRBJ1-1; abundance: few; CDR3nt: TGTGCCAGCTCAGTACCTCCGGGACAGGTAACTGAAGCTTTCTTT; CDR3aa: CASSVPPGQVTEAFF
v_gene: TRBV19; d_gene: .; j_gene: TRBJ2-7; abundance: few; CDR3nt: TGTGCAGCTGGGGGGCCCTACGAGCAGTACTTC; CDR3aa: CAAGGPYEQYF
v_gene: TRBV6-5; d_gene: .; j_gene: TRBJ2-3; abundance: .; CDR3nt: TGTGCCGGCAGGCGACAGTACACCACAGATACGCAGTATTTT; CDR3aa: CAGRRQYTTDTQYF
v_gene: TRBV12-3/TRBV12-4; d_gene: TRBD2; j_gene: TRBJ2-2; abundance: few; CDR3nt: TGTGCCAGCAGCCCTAGCGGGCGGAACACCGGGGAGCTGTTTTTT; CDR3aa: CASSPSGRNTGELFF
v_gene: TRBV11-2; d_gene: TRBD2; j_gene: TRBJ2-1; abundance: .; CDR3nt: TGTGCCAGCAGCTTGGTCCCGGCGGGGGGATGGGATGAGCAGTTCTTC; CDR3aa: CASSLVPAGGWDEQFF
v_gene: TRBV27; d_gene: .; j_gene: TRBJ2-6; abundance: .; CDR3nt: TGTGCCAGCAGAAAACCGGGCGGCGCATCTGGGGCCAACGTCCTGACTTTC; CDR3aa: CASRKPGGASGANVLTF
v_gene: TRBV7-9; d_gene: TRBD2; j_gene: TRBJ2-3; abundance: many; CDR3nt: TGTGCCAGCAGCCCCGACGGGACTACTCTTAACACAGATACGCAGTATTTT; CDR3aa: CASSPDGTTLNTDTQYF
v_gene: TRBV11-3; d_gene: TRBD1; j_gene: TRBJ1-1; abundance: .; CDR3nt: TGTGCCAGCAGCGCACGGACAGGGCCAAACACTGAAGCTTTCTTT; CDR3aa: CASSARTGPNTEAFF
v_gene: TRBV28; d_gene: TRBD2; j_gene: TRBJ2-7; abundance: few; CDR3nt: TGTGCCAGCAGACCAGTGGGCGGGAGGCAGTTCACCTACGAGCAGTACTTC; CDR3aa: CASRPVGGRQFTYEQYF
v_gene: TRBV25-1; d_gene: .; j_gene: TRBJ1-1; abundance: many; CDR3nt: TGTGCCAGCTCTTTGGACTGGGGCACTGAAGCTTTCTTT; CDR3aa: CASSLDWGTEAFF
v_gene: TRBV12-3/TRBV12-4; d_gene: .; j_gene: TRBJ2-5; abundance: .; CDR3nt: TGTGCCAGCAGTTCAGCGTGGGCGGAGACCCAGTACTTC; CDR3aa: CASSSAWAETQYF
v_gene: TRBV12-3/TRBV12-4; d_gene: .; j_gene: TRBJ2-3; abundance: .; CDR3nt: TGTGCCAGCAGTTTCCCCGCACAATCTAGCACAGATACGCAGTATTTT; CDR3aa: CASSFPAQSSTDTQYF
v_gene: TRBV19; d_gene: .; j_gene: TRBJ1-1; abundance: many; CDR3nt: TGTGCCAGTAGCCTGAACTCAGGGAACACTGAAGCTTTCTTT; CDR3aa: CASSLNSGNTEAFF
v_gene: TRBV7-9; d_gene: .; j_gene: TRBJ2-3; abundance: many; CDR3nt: TGTGCCAGCAGCCCCGTTTTGGGTAGCACAGATACGCAGTATTTT; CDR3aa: CASSPVLGSTDTQYF
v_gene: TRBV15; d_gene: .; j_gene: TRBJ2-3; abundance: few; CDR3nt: TGTGCCACCAGCGAAGACAGGCGGACAGATACGCAGTATTTT; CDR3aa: CATSEDRRTDTQYF
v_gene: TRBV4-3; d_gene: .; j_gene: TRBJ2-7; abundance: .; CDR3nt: TGCGCCAGCAGCCAAGACCGGACCCACTACGAGCAGTACTTC; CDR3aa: CASSQDRTHYEQYF
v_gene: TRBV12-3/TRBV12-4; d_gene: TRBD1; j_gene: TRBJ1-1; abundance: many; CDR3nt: TGTGCCAGCAGTCCAGGGGGCTCCTACACTGAAGCTTTCTTT; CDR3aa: CASSPGGSYTEAFF
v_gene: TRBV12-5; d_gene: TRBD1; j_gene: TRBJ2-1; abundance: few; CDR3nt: TGTGCTAGTGGCCTCGACAGGGCGGCGGGCAATCCTTACAATGAGCAGTTCTTC; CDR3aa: CASGLDRAAGNPYNEQFF
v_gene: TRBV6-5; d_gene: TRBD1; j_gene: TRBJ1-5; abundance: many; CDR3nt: TGTGCCAGCAGTTACGTGCAGGGGGGGCAGCCCCAGCATTTT; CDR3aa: CASSYVQGGQPQHF
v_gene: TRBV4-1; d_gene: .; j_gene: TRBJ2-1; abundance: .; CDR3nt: TGCGCCAGCAGCCAAGGGACTGATATCCTCAATGAGCAGTTCTTC; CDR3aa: CASSQGTDILNEQFF
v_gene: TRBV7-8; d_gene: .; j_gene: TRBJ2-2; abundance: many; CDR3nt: TGTGCCAGCCTGCATGGATCCGGGGAGCTGTTTTTT; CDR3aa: CASLHGSGELFF
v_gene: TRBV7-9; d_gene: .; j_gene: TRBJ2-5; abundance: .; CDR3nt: TGTGCCATGAGCGAGAACACCGACCAAGAGACCCAGTACTTC; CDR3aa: CAMSENTDQETQYF
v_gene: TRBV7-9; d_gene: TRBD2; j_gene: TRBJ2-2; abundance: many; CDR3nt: TGTGCCAGCAGCCCCCGTTTAGCGGGATTATCCGGGGAGCTGTTTTTT; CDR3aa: CASSPRLAGLSGELFF
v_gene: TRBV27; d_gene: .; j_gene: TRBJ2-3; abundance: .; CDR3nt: TGTGCCAGCAGTTTAAACCAGGGTTGGACGCAGTATTTT; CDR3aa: CASSLNQGWTQYF
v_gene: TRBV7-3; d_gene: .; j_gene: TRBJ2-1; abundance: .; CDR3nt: TGTGCCAGCGGGAGTGCTCTGGATGAGCAGTTCTTC; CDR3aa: CASGSALDEQFF